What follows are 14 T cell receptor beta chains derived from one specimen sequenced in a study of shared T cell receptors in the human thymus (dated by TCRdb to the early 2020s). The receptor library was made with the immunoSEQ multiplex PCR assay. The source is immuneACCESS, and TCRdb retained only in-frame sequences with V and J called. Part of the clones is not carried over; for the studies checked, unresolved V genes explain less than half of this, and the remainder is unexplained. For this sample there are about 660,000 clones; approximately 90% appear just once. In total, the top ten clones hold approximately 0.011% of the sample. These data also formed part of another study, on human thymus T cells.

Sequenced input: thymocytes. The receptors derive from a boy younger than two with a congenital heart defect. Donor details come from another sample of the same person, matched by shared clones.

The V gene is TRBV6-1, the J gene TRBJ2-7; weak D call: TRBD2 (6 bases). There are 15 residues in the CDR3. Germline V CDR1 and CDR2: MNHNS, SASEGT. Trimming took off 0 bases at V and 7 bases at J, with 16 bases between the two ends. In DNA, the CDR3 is TGTGCCAGCAGTGAAGCTCGGCGGAGTGGAGGGGAGCAGTACTTC. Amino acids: CASSEARRSGGEQYF.

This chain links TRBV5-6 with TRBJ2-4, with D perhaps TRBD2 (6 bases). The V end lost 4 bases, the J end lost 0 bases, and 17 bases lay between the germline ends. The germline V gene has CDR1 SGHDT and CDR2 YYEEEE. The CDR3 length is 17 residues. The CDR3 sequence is CASSGGTYEIAKNIQYF. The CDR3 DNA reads TGTGCCAGCAGCGGGGGGACGTACGAGATAGCCAAAAACATTCAGTACTTC. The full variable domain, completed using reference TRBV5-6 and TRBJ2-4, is DAGVTQSPTHLIKTRGQQVTLRCSPKSGHDTVSWYQQALGQGPQFIFQYYEEEERQRGNFPDRFSGHQFPNYSSELNVNALLLGDSALYLCASSGGTYEIAKNIQYFGAGTRLSVL.

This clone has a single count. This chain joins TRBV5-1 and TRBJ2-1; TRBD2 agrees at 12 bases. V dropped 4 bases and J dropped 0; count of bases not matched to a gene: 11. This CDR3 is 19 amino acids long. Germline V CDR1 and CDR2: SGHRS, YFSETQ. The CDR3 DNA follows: TGCGCCAGCAGCACACTAGCGGGAGGAATCGTAAGCTCCTACAATGAGCAGTTCTTC. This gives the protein CASSTLAGGIVSSYNEQFF.

The CDR3 loop reads CASSKVWAKPVDNEQFF. CDR3 nucleotides: TGTGCCAGCAGCAAAGTTTGGGCAAAGCCGGTGGACAATGAGCAGTTCTTC. This chain uses TRBV21-1 with TRBJ2-1; TRBD1 is the table's D call and was not checked against the DNA. TRBV21-1 is a pseudogene locus. This CDR3 is built from 17 residues.

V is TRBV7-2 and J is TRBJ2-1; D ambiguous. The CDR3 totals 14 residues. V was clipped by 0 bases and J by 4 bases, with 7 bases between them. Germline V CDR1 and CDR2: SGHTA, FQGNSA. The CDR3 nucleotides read TGTGCCAGCAGCTTAGCGCTCGGGTACAATGAGCAGTTCTTC. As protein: CASSLALGYNEQFF.

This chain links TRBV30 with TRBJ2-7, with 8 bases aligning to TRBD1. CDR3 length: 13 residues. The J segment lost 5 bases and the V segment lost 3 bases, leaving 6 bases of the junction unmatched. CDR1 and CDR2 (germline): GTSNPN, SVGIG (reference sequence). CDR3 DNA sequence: TGTGCCTGGAGGGACAGGGAAACTAACGAGCAGTACTTC. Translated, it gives CAWRDRETNEQYF.

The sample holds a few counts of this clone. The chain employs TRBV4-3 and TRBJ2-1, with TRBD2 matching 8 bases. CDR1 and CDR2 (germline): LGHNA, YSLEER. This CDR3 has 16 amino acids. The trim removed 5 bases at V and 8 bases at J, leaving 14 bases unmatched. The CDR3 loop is CASSYNHGRGAHEQFF. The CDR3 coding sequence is TGCGCCAGCAGCTATAATCACGGGCGGGGGGCCCATGAGCAGTTCTTC.

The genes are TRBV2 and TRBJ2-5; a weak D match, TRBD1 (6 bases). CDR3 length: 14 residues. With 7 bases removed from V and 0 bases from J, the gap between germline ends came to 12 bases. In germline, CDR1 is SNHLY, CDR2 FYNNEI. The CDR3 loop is CASISRGHQETQYF. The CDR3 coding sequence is TGTGCCAGCATCTCCAGGGGCCACCAAGAGACCCAGTACTTC.

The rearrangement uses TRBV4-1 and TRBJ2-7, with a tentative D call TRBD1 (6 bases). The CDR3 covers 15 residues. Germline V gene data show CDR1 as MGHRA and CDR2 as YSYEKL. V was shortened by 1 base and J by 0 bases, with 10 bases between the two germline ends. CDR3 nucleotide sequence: TGCGCCAGCAGCCAAGTTGGGGGCATCTCCTACGAGCAGTACTTC. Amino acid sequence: CASSQVGGISYEQYF.

The CDR3 DNA follows: TGTGCCAGCAGCTTAGGAGGCGGGAGGGAAATGGGTGAGCAGTTCTTC. It specifies CASSLGGGREMGEQFF. The gene calls are TRBV7-6 and TRBJ2-1; 9 bases match TRBD2. The CDR3 contains 16 residues. CDR1 is SGHVS and CDR2 is FNYEAQ in the germline V gene. V dropped 1 base and J dropped 9; count of bases not matched to a gene: 10.

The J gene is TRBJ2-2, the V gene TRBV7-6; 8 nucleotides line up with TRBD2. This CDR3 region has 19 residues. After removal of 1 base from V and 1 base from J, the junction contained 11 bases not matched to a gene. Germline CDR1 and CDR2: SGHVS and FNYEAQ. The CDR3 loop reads CASSLESPAGDVNTGELFF. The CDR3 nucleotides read TGTGCCAGCAGCTTAGAATCCCCAGCGGGAGATGTGAACACCGGGGAGCTGTTTTTT.

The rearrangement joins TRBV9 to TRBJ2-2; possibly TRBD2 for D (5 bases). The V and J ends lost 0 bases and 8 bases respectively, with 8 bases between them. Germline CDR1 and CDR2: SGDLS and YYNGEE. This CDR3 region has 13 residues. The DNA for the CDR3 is TGTGCCAGCAGCGTAGGAGCGGAAGGGGAGCTGTTTTTT. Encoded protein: CASSVGAEGELFF.

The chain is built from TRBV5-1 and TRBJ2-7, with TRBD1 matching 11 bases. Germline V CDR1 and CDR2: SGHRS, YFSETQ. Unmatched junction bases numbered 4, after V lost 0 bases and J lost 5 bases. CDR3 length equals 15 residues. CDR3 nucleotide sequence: TGCGCCAGCAGCTTGGTGGGGACAGGGGGAAACGAGCAGTACTTC. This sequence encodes CASSLVGTGGNEQYF. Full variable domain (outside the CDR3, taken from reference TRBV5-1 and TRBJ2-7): KAGVTQTPRYLIKTRGQQVTLSCSPISGHRSVSWYQQTPGQGLQFLFEYFSETQRNKGNFPGRFSGRQFSNSRSEMNVSTLELGDSALYLCASSLVGTGGNEQYFGPGTRLTVT.

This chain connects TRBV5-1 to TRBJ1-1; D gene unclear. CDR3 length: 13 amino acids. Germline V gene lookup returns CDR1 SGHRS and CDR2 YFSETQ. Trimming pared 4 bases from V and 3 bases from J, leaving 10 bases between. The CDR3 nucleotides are TGCGCCAGCAGCCCGGGAAGGGACACTGAAGCTTTCTTT. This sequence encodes CASSPGRDTEAFF.